Each of the 8 T cell receptor beta chains below was sequenced from the same sample in a study of cytomegalovirus exposure and HLA in healthy donors. The primer mix had 60 Vbeta and 13 Jbeta primers. Sequencing was performed with immunoSEQ multiplex PCR; in TCRdb, only in-frame clones are kept and a portion is missing. Of about 110,000 clones in the sample, 82% were seen once. The sample consisted of PBMCs. The source is a young man in good health and CMV-seropositive.

This clone was observed a few times. A read error may account for a junction end that differs from germline. The CDR3 sequence is CASRYNTGAVGYTF. The CDR3 DNA reads as TGTGCCAGCAGATACAACACAGGGGCGGTTGGCTACACCTTC. The chain couples TRBV5-1 to TRBJ1-2; 7 bases line up with TRBD1. CDR3 length: 14 amino acids. Germline CDR1 reads SGHRS; CDR2 reads YFSETQ.

CDR3 loop: CASRLTGGTYEQYV. The CDR3 nucleotides read TGTGCCAGCAGGCTGACAGGGGGAACCTACGAGCAGTACGTC. This chain joins TRBV2 and TRBJ2-7, with TRBD1 matching 9 bases. The germline V gene encodes CDR1 SNHLY and CDR2 FYNNEI. This CDR3 has 14 amino acids. Trimming cost V 6 bases and J 2 bases; bases outside gene matches: 5.

The rearrangement links TRBV21-1 to TRBJ2-5; the D segment call TRBD2 is taken from the table without a DNA check. TRBV21-1 is designated a pseudogene. This CDR3 has 16 residues. The CDR3 reads CASSKIASGGRETQYF. The CDR3 nucleotides are TGTGCCAGCAGCAAAATAGCTAGCGGGGGCCGAGAGACCCAGTACTTC.

V usage is TRBV29-1 and J usage is TRBJ2-1; 7 bases fit TRBD2. In germline, CDR1 is SQVTM, CDR2 ANQGSEA. Trimming took 4 bases from V and 6 from J; bases not matched to a gene: 6. This CDR3 contains 13 residues. CDR3 in DNA: TGCAGCGTTGTGGGAGGGCCCGTCAATGAGCAGTTCTTC. Translation: CSVVGGPVNEQFF.

V usage is TRBV29-1 and J usage is TRBJ2-1; 8 bases match TRBD2. Germline-derived CDR1 and CDR2 are SQVTM and ANQGSEA. V was clipped by 4 bases and J by 0 bases; unmatched bases: 8. This CDR3 spans 16 amino acids. This CDR3 reads CSVAVSGGFSYNEQFF. In nucleotides, the CDR3 is TGCAGCGTTGCCGTCAGCGGGGGATTCTCCTACAATGAGCAGTTCTTC.

This sequence joins TRBV27 and TRBJ1-6; maybe TRBD1 (5 bases). The germline V and J ends were trimmed by 6 bases and 8 bases, with 11 bases remaining between them. CDR3 length: 13 amino acids. Germline CDR1 MNHEY, CDR2 SMNVEV (reference sequence). CDR3 sequence (DNA): TGTGCCAGCAGACCCCGGGGGGATTCACCCCTCCACTTT. Amino acid sequence: CASRPRGDSPLHF.

V is TRBV19 and J is TRBJ2-7; tentative D call: TRBD1 (6 bases). Trimming removed 5 bases from V and 2 bases from J, with 19 bases in between. Germline V gene data show CDR1 as LNHDA and CDR2 as SQIVND (reference sequence). The CDR3 is 16 amino acids. CDR3 nucleotides: TGTGCCAGTAGTGCAACCCCAGGGGATTCAGCCTACGAGCAGTACTTC. This encodes CASSATPGDSAYEQYF.

The genes are TRBV5-1 and TRBJ2-1; 9 nucleotides match TRBD1. CDR3 length: 14 amino acids. V dropped 2 bases and J dropped 9; count of bases not matched to a gene: 6. CDR1 and CDR2 from the germline V gene are SGHRS and YFSETQ. The CDR3 coding sequence is TGCGCCAGCAGCTTCAAACAGGGGGCGGGTGAGCAGTTCTTC. This gives the protein CASSFKQGAGEQFF.